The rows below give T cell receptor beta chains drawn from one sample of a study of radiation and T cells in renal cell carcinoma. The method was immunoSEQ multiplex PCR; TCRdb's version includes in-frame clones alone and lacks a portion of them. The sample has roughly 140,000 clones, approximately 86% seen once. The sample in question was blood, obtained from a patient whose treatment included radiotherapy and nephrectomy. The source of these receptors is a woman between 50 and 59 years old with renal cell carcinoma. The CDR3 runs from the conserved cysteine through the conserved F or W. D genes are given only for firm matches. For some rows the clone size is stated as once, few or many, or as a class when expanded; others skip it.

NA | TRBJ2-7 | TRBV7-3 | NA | TGTGCCAGCAGCCCTACCCCAGGCTACGAGCAGTACTTC | CASSPTPGYEQYF
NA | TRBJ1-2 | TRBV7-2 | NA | TGTGCCAGCAGCTTCGGGACAAAGCGAGGCTATGGCTACACCTTC | CASSFGTKRGYGYTF
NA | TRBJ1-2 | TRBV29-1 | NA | TGCAGCGTTGAAAGGGACCCCGCCCGATGGGGCTACACCTTC | CSVERDPARWGYTF
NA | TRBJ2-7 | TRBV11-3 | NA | TGTGCCAGCAGCTCGAGCGACGGCAAGCAGTACTTC | CASSSSDGKQYF
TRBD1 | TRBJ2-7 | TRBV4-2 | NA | TGTGCCAGCAGCCAAGCAGAGGGACAGGGCTACGAGCAGTACTTC | CASSQAEGQGYEQYF
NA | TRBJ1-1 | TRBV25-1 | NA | TGTGCCAGCAGTGAATATACAGCCTTAGGGGCTTTCTTT | CASSEYTALGAFF
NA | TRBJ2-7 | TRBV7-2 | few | TGTGCCAGCAGCTTAATCGTCTCGGTTCGGGACGAGCAGTACTTC | CASSLIVSVRDEQYF
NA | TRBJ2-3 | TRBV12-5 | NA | TGTGCTAGTGGTTTGGTGAACAGGGCTAGCACAGATACGCAGTATTTT | CASGLVNRASTDTQYF
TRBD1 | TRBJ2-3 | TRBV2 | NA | TGTGCCAGCAATGAGGGGGCCTTAAGCACAGATACGCAGTATTTT | CASNEGALSTDTQYF
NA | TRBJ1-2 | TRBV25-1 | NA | TGTGCCAGCAGTGAATTTGGGCAGTCGAACTATGGCTACACCTTC | CASSEFGQSNYGYTF
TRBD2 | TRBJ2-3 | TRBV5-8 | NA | TGTGCCAGCAGCGGCCCCGGGACTAGCGGCCTCGGCACAGATACGCAGTATTTT | CASSGPGTSGLGTDTQYF
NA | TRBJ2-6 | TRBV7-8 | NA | TGTGCCAGCAGCCCGGGGGCCCGCTCTGGGGCCAACGTCCTGACTTTC | CASSPGARSGANVLTF
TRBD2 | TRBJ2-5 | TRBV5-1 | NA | TGCGCCAGCAGCCTTATTGGGGGGGTAGAGACCCAGTACTTC | CASSLIGGVETQYF
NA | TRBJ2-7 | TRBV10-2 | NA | TGCGCCAGCAGTAGCCGACTAGGACGACAATACGAGCAGTACTTC | CASSSRLGRQYEQYF
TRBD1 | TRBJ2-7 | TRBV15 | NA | TGTGCCACCAGCGAGGACAGGGGCTACGAGCAGTACTTC | CATSEDRGYEQYF
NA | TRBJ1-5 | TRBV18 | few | TGTGCCAGCTCACTAGAACATCAAGGGTTAGGTAGCAATCAGCCCCAGCATTTT | CASSLEHQGLGSNQPQHF
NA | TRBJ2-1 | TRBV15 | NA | TGTGCCACCAGCAGAGGACCGGGGGTCACCTACAATGAGCAGTTCTTC | CATSRGPGVTYNEQFF
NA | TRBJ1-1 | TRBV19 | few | TGTGCCAGTAGTATGCCCCTTGAAGCTTTCTTT | CASSMPLEAFF
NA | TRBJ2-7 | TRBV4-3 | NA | TGCGCCAGCAGCCAAGAGTGGGGGGGCCAAAAAGCCTACGAGCAGTACTTC | CASSQEWGGQKAYEQYF
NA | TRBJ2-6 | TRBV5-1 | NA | TGCGCCAGCAGCTTGGATCAGGGTCTAAGGGGGGCCAACGTCCTGACTTTC | CASSLDQGLRGANVLTF
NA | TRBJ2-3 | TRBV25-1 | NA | TGTGCCAGCAGTCCACCGGGCGGTGGGGGTACGGCAGATACGCAGTATTTT | CASSPPGGGGTADTQYF
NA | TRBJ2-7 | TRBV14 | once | TGTGCCAGCAGCCAAGAAGGACACTCTTCCTACGAGCAGTACTTC | CASSQEGHSSYEQYF
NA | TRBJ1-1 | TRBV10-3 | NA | TGTGCCATCAGTGAGTTGGGGAACACTGAAGCTTTCTTT | CAISELGNTEAFF
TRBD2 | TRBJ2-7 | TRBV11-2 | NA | TGTGCCAGCAGCTTCCGGGTTAGCGGGGCCTCCTACGAGCAGTACTTC | CASSFRVSGASYEQYF
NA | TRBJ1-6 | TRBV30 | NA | TGTGCCTGGAGTGGACGGATTAATTCACCCCTCCACTTT | CAWSGRINSPLHF
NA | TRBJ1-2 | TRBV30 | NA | TGTGCCTGGACCACGGGGTTGGGGGGGCATGGCTACACCTTC | CAWTTGLGGHGYTF
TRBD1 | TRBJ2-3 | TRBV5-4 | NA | TGTGCCAGCAGCGAAGACAGGGTTAATCAAGATACGCAGTATTTT | CASSEDRVNQDTQYF
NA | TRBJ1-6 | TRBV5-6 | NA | TGTGCCAGCAGCTTGGTTTCGCAAACCCTCCACTTT | CASSLVSQTLHF
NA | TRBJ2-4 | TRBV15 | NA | TGTGCCACCAGCGTACCGGGACGGAGTTTAGCCAAAAACATTCAGTACTTC | CATSVPGRSLAKNIQYF
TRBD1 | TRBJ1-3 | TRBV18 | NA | TGTGCCAGCTCAGACAACAGGGGGTTCTCTGGAAACACCATATATTTT | CASSDNRGFSGNTIYF
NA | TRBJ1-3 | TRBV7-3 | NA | TGTGCCAGCAGCTTATCGGGTACTGGAAACACCATATATTTT | CASSLSGTGNTIYF
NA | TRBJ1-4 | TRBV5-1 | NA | TGCGCCAGCAGCACCACAGGACATGCAACTAATGAAAAACTGTTTTTT | CASSTTGHATNEKLFF
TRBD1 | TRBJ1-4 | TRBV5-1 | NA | TGCGCCAGCAGCTTACAGGGGATGCGGGAAAAACTGTTTTTT | CASSLQGMREKLFF
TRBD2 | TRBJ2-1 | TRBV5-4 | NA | TGTGCCAGCAGCTTGTTAGCGGGGGTCAATGAGCAGTTCTTC | CASSLLAGVNEQFF
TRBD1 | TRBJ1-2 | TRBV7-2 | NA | TGTGCCAGCAGCTTAGGGGGAGACAGGGGGCTTGGCTACACCTTC | CASSLGGDRGLGYTF
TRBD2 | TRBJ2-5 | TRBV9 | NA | TGTGCCAGCAGCGTAGTTTCTAGCGGGGAGACCCAGTACTTC | CASSVVSSGETQYF
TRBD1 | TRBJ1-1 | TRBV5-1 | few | TGCGCCAGCAGTTTATCACCTACAGGGGCGGGTGTGAACACTGAAGCTTTCTTT | CASSLSPTGAGVNTEAFF
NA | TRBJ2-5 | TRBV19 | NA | TGTGCCAGTAGTATTCTCCAGGACAGAGAGACCCAGTACTTC | CASSILQDRETQYF
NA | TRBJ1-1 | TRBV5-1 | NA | TGCGCCAGCAGCTTGGCCCGGGGTAGGGACATGAACACTGAAGCTTTCTTT | CASSLARGRDMNTEAFF
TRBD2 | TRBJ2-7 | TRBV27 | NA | TGTGCCAGCAGCCGGGGGGGATTATACGAGCAGTACTTC | CASSRGGLYEQYF
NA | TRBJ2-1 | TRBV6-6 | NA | TGTGCCACCCAGGTATCCGGGCGGACCTACAATGAGCAGTTCTTC | CATQVSGRTYNEQFF
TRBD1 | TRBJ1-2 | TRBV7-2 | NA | TGTGCCAGCAGCTTTGGACAGGCTAACTATGGCTACACCTTC | CASSFGQANYGYTF
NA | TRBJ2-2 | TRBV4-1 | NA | TGCGCCAGCAGCTCTACAGGGTACACCGGGGAGCTGTTTTTT | CASSSTGYTGELFF
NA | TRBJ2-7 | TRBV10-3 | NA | TGTGCCGCAAGTGGCAGGCCAAGCTCCTACGAGCAGTACTTC | CAASGRPSSYEQYF
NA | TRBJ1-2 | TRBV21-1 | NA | TGTGCCAGCAGCAAGACAGGGGTTGGTTATGGCTACACCTTC | CASSKTGVGYGYTF
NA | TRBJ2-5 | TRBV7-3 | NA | TGTGCCAGCAGCTTAACGCTGGGGGAGACCCAGTACTTC | CASSLTLGETQYF
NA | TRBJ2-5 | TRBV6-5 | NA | TGTGCCAGCAGTTACTCTAGCGCTGCGCAAGAGACCCAGTACTTC | CASSYSSAAQETQYF
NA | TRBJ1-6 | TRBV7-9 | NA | TGTGCCAGCAGCTTAGCTGGGGGGCTCTCCTATAATTCACCCCTCCACTTT | CASSLAGGLSYNSPLHF
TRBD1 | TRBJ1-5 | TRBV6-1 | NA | TGTGCCAGCAGTGATGGACAGGGAAGGAGCAATCAGCCCCAGCATTTT | CASSDGQGRSNQPQHF
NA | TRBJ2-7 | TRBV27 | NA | TGTGCCAGCAGCCCGGTCCCAACCCTTATCAAGTACTTC | CASSPVPTLIKYF
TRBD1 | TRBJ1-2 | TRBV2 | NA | TGTGCCAGCAGTGAAGCCGACAGGGGGGACTATGGCTACACCTTC | CASSEADRGDYGYTF
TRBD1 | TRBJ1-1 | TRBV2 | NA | TGTGCCAGCCAGGGGGACAGGGGGAAAGCTTTCTTT | CASQGDRGKAFF
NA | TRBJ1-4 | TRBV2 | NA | TGTGCCAGCAGTGAAGTAGGTTGGACACCTGCAACTAATGAAAAACTGTTTTTT | CASSEVGWTPATNEKLFF
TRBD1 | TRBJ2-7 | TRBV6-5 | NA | TGTGCCAGCAGTTACGCGGACAGGGGGATCTACGAGCAGTACTTC | CASSYADRGIYEQYF
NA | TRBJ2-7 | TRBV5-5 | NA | TGTGCCAGCAGCTTGGGGAGAGAGAGCTCCTACGAGCAGTACTTC | CASSLGRESSYEQYF
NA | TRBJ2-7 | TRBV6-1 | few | TGTGCCAGCAGTGTGTGGGCGGGCTCCTACGAGCAGTACTTC | CASSVWAGSYEQYF
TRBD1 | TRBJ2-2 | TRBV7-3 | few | TGTGCCAGCAGCAGACAGGGTCGCGGGGAGCTGTTTTTT | CASSRQGRGELFF
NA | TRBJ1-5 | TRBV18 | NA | TGTGCCAGCTCACCTAGCAATCAGCCCCAGCATTTT | CASSPSNQPQHF
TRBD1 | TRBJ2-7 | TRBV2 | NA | TGTGCCAGCAGGGACAGGCTAACCTACGAGCAGTACTTC | CASRDRLTYEQYF
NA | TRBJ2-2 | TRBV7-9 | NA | TGTGCCAGCAGCTCCCGGTTAGCGGCGAACACCGGGGAGCTGTTTTTT | CASSSRLAANTGELFF